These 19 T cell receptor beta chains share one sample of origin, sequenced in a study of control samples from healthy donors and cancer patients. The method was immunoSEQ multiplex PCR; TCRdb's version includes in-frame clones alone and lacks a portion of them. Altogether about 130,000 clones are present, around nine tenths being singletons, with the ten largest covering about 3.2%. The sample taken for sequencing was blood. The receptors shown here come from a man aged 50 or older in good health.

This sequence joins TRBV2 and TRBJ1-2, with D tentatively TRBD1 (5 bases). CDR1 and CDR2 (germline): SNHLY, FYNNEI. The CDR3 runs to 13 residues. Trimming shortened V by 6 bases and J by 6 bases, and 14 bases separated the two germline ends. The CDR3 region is CASRDTGQDGYTF. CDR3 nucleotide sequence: TGTGCCAGCAGGGACACAGGACAAGATGGCTACACCTTC.

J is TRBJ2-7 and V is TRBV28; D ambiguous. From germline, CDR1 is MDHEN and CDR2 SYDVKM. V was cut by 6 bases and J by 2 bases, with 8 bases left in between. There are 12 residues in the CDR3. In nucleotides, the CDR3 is TGTGCCAGCAGCTACGACACCTACGAGCAGTACTTC. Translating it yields CASSYDTYEQYF.

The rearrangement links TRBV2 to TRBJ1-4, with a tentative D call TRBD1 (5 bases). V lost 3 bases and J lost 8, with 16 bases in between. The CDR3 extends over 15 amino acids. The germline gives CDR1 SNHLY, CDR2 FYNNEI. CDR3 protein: CASSDRGEVGEKLFF. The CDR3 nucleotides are TGTGCCAGCAGTGACAGAGGGGAGGTGGGCGAAAAACTGTTTTTT.

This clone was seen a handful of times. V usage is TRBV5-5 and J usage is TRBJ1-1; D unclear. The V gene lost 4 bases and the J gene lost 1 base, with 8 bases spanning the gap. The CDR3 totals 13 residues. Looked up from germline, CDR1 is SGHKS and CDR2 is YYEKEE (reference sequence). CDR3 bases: TGTGCCAGCAGCAGACCACCGAACACTGAAGCTTTCTTT. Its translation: CASSRPPNTEAFF.

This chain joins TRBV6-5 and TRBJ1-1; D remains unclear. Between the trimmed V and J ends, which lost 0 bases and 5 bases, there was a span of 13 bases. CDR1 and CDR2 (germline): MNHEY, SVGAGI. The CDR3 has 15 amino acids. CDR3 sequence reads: CASSYSIPGRTEAFF. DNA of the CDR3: TGTGCCAGCAGTTACTCGATCCCGGGGAGAACTGAAGCTTTCTTT.

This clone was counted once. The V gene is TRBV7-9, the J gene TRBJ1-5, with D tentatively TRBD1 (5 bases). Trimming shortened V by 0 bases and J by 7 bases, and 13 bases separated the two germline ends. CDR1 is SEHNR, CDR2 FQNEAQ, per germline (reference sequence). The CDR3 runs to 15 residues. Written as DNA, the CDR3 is TGTGCCAGCAGCTTAGCGGGGCAGGGAGGCCAGCCCCAGCATTTT. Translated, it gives CASSLAGQGGQPQHF.

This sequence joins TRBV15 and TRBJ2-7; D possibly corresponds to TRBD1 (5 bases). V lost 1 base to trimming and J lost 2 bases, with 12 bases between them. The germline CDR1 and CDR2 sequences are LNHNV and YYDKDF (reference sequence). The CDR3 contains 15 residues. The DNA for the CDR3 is TGTGCCACCAGCAGAGCCTCAGGGCCAGCCTACGAGCAGTACTTC. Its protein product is CATSRASGPAYEQYF.

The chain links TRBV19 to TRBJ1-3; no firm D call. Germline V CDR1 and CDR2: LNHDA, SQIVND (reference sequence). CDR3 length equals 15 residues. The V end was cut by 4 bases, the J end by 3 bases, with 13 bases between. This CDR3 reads CASSTVREGGNTIYF. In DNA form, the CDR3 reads TGTGCCAGTAGTACGGTTCGTGAGGGTGGAAACACCATATATTTT.

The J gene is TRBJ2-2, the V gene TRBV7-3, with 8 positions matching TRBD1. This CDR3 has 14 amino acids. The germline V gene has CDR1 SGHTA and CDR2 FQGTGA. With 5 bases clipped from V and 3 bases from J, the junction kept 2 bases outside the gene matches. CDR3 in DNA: TGTGCCAGCAGCCCGGACAGGGACACCGGGGAGCTGTTTTTT. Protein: CASSPDRDTGELFF.

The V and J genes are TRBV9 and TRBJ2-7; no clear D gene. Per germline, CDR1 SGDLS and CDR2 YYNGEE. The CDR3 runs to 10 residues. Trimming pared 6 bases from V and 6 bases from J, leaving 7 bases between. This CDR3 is CASTPVEQYF. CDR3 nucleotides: TGTGCCAGCACCCCGGTCGAGCAGTACTTC.

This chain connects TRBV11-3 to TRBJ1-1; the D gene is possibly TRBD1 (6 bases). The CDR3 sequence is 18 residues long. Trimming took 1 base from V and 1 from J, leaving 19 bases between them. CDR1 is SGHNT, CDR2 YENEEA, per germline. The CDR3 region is CASSLGRGPTLRNTEAFF. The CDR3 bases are TGTGCCAGCAGCTTAGGCAGGGGACCAACCCTTAGGAACACTGAAGCTTTCTTT.

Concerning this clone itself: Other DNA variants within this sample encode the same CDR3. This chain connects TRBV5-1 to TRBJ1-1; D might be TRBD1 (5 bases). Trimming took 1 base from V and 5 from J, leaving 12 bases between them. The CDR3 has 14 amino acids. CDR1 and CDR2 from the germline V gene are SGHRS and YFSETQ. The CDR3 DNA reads TGCGCCAGCAGCTTGAGCCAGGGTACGACTGAAGCTTTCTTT. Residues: CASSLSQGTTEAFF. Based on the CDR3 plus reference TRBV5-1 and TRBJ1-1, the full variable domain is KAGVTQTPRYLIKTRGQQVTLSCSPISGHRSVSWYQQTPGQGLQFLFEYFSETQRNKGNFPGRFSGRQFSNSRSEMNVSTLELGDSALYLCASSLSQGTTEAFFGQGTRLTVV.

The CDR3 DNA reads TGTGCCAGCAGCCCAACAAGGAGCTCCTACAATGAGCAGTTCTTC. Amino acid sequence: CASSPTRSSYNEQFF. The chain is built from TRBV3-1 (or the pseudogene TRBV3-2) and TRBJ2-1, with unresolved D. The germline CDR1 and CDR2 sequences are LGHDT and YNNKEL (reference sequence). The CDR3 contains 15 residues. Trimming pared 4 bases from V and 0 bases from J, leaving 10 bases between.

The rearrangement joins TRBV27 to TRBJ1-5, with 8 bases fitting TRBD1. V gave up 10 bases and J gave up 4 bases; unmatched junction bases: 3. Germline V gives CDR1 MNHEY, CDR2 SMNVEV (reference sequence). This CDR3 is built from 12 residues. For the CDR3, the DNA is TGTGCCACCCGACAGGGGAATCAGCCCCAGCATTTT. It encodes CATRQGNQPQHF.

The CDR3 sequence: CASSQVGLSYEQYF. The CDR3 nucleotides read TGTGCCAGCTCACAGGTGGGTTTGTCCTACGAGCAGTACTTC. V is TRBV18 and J is TRBJ2-7, with unresolved D. There are 14 residues in the CDR3. Germline V gives CDR1 KGHSH, CDR2 LQKENI. Trimming removed 4 bases from V and 1 base from J, with 11 bases in between.

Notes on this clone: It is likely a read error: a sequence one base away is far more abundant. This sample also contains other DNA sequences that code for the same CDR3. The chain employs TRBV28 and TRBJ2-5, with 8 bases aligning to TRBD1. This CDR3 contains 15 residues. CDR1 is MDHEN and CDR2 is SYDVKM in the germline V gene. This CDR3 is CASSLDQGAGETQYF. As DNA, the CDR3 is TGTGCGAGCAGTTTGGACCAGGGGGCAGGGGAGACCCAGTACTTC.

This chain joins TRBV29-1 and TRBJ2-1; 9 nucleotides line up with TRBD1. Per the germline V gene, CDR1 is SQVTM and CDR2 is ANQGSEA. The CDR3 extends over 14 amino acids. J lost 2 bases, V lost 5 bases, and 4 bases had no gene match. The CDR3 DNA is TGCAGCGTTACGGACAGGGGAACCTACAATGAGCAGTTCTTC. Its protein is CSVTDRGTYNEQFF.

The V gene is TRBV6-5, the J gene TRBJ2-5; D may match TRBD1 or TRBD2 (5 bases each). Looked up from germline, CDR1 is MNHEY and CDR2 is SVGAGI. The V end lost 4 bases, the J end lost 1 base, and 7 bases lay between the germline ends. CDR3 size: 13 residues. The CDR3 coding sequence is TGTGCCAGCAGTTGGGACGGCCAAGAGACCCAGTACTTC. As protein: CASSWDGQETQYF.

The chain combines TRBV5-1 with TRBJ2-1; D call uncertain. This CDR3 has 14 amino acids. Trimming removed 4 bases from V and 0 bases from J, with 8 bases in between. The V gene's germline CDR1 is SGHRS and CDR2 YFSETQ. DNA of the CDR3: TGCGCCAGCAGCGTACAGAACTCCTACAATGAGCAGTTCTTC. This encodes CASSVQNSYNEQFF.